Presented here are 20 T cell receptor beta chains from one specimen sequenced in a study of neurological immune-mediated disorders. TCRdb independently ran MiXCR on the 5' RACE reads; one entry per CDR3 protein. The sample shows 16,000 or so distinct CDR3 sequences, around 9.7% of them seen only once. Sequencing was carried out using CD8+ T cells from blood. These receptors were taken from a man aged 50 to 60 in good health.

Comment on this clonotype: No DNA is shown, since the ends of the CDR3 on it are uncertain; the CDR3 is the one TCRdb lists. The V and J genes are TRBV6-6 and TRBJ1-6. The CDR3 is 11 residues long, counting both termini. The germline V gene encodes CDR1 MNHNY and CDR2 SVGAGI (reference sequence). The CDR3 reads CASSSSGPLHF.

This clonotype was counted many times. The chain uses TRBV28 and TRBJ2-1; the match to TRBD2 covers 12 bases. J was trimmed by 4 bases and V by 2 bases; bases with no gene match: 12. CDR3 size: 19 residues. Germline CDR1 MDHEN, CDR2 SYDVKM. In DNA, the CDR3 is TGTGCCAGCAGTTTAAATTTCCTAGCGGGAGGGTCAGGGTACAATGAGCAGTTCTTC. This encodes CASSLNFLAGGSGYNEQFF.

This clonotype was detected many times. The chain couples TRBV5-6 to TRBJ1-1; possible D gene TRBD1, 5 bases. Germline values: CDR1 SGHDT, CDR2 YYEEEE. This CDR3 is built from 13 residues. The V gene lost 0 bases and the J gene lost 11 bases, with 14 bases spanning the gap. This CDR3 is CASSLGGTGEAFF. The CDR3 DNA is TGTGCCAGCAGCTTGGGGGGCACCGGAGAGGCTTTCTTT.

This clonotype occurred many times. The V call is TRBV12-3 or TRBV12-4, the J call TRBJ2-7, with no clear D. There are 12 residues in the CDR3. Trimming pared 2 bases from V and 7 bases from J, leaving 9 bases between. The CDR3 loop is CASSLMGFEQYF. In nucleotides, the CDR3 is TGTGCCAGCAGTTTAATGGGGTTTGAGCAGTACTTC.

Ten or more counts support this clonotype. The chain employs TRBV7-2 and TRBJ2-7, with D hard to call. CDR1 and CDR2 (germline): SGHTA, FQGNSA. The CDR3 is 11 residues long. V dropped 5 bases and J dropped 7 bases, with 9 bases sitting between them. For the CDR3, the DNA is TGTGCCAGCAGCGATCAAGGAGAGCAGTACTTC. It codes for CASSDQGEQYF.

The chain links TRBV4-1 to TRBJ2-7, with D tentatively TRBD1 (5 bases). V was clipped by 6 bases and J by 2 bases, with 17 bases between them. This CDR3 is built from 15 residues. Germline CDR1 MGHRA, CDR2 YSYEKL. The DNA for the CDR3 is TGCGCCAGCAGGGTTGATTCAGGGTACACCTACGAGCAGTACTTC. Translation gives CASRVDSGYTYEQYF.

The sample holds many counts of this clonotype. The chain carries TRBV28 and TRBJ2-7; possible D gene TRBD2, 5 bases. CDR3 length: 15 amino acids. V dropped 6 bases and J dropped 4 bases, with 19 bases sitting between them. CDR1 is MDHEN, CDR2 SYDVKM, per germline. The CDR3 loop is CASSPGSEGLYEQYF. The CDR3 region has the DNA TGTGCCAGCAGCCCCGGGTCCGAGGGTCTTTACGAGCAGTACTTC.

This clonotype appeared many times. The V and J genes are TRBV4-1 and TRBJ2-7; 9 positions match TRBD1. This CDR3 is built from 17 residues. With V trimmed by 1 base and J by 3 bases, 10 bases remained unmatched. Germline-derived CDR1 and CDR2 are MGHRA and YSYEKL. CDR3 in DNA: TGCGCCAGCAGCCAAGCTCGGACAGGGGCTTTAGTCTACGAGCAGTACTTC. It codes for CASSQARTGALVYEQYF.

This clonotype was seen many times. V gene TRBV6-2 or TRBV6-3 combines with J gene TRBJ2-5, with 10 bases lining up with TRBD2. Trimming removed 8 bases from V and 0 bases from J; junction bases left unmatched: 12. This CDR3 spans 17 amino acids. CDR1 MNHEY and CDR2 SVGEGT come from the germline V gene. The CDR3 reads CASQNSGLAPYQETQYF. In nucleotides, the CDR3 is TGTGCCAGCCAAAACTCGGGACTAGCGCCGTACCAAGAGACCCAGTACTTC.

This clonotype was seen repeatedly, ten times or more. The rearrangement joins TRBV7-3 to TRBJ2-2; tentative D call: TRBD1 (5 bases). The ends were cut back, 4 bases at V and 6 bases at J, with 9 bases in the middle. Germline CDR1 and CDR2: SGHTA and FQGTGA. The CDR3 covers 13 residues. CDR3 DNA sequence: TGTGCCAGCAGCTCGACAGATCCCGGGGAGCTGTTTTTT. Protein: CASSSTDPGELFF.

This chain uses TRBV7-9 with TRBJ2-7, with TRBD1 as a possible D gene (6 bases). The CDR3 runs to 13 residues. Per germline, CDR1 SEHNR and CDR2 FQNEAQ (reference sequence). Trimming removed 4 bases from V and 2 bases from J, with 9 bases in between. CDR3 sequence: CASSSGVAYEQYF. Written as DNA, the CDR3 is TGTGCCAGCAGCTCAGGGGTTGCCTACGAGCAGTACTTC.

This clonotype was detected ten times or more. The chain recombines TRBV7-9 with TRBJ1-5; D is undetermined. The V gene's germline CDR1 is SEHNR and CDR2 FQNEAQ (reference sequence). V lost 5 bases to trimming and J lost 2 bases, with 16 bases between them. The CDR3 loop spans 16 amino acids. The CDR3 spells CASSGLGVRGNQPQHF. DNA of the CDR3: TGTGCCAGCAGCGGGCTTGGGGTGCGCGGCAATCAGCCCCAGCATTTT. Full variable domain (outside the CDR3, taken from reference TRBV7-9 and TRBJ1-5): DTGVSQNPRHKITKRGQNVTFRCDPISEHNRLYWYRQTLGQGPEFLTYFQNEAQLEKSRLLSDRFSAERPKGSFSTLEIQRTEQGDSAMYLCASSGLGVRGNQPQHFGDGTRLSIL.

This clonotype was seen at least ten times. The chain links TRBV7-8 to TRBJ2-5; D may correspond to TRBD1 or TRBD2 (5 bases each). CDR1 and CDR2 from the germline V gene are SGHVS and FQNEAQ. V lost 5 bases to trimming and J lost 5 bases, with 15 bases between them. This CDR3 contains 14 residues. The CDR3 protein is CASSSRGLGETQYF. CDR3 sequence (DNA): TGTGCCAGCAGCAGCCGGGGCCTGGGGGAGACCCAGTACTTC. The variable domain in full, completed from reference TRBV7-8 and TRBJ2-5, reads GAGVSQSPRYKVAKRGQDVALRCDPISGHVSLFWYQQALGQGPEFLTYFQNEAQLDKSGLPSDRFFAERPEGSVSTLKIQRTQQEDSAVYLCASSSRGLGETQYFGPGTRLLVL.

This clonotype is medium-sized (0.01 to 0.1%) within its sample. V usage is TRBV4-2 and J usage is TRBJ2-7; 9 bases are shared with TRBD2. The CDR3 is made up of 15 amino acids. Germline trimming cut 0 bases from V and 3 bases from J; bases unmatched to any gene: 3. Germline loops: CDR1 LGHNA, CDR2 YNFKEQ. The CDR3 loop reads CASSQDETSGYEQYF. CDR3 coding DNA: TGTGCCAGCAGCCAAGATGAGACTAGCGGCTACGAGCAGTACTTC.

This clonotype was seen many times. This chain links TRBV7-7 with TRBJ2-7; D remains unclear. V was cut by 3 bases and J by 4 bases, with 10 bases left in between. CDR3 length: 13 residues. Germline V lookup: CDR1 SSHAT, CDR2 FNYEAQ (reference sequence). The CDR3 nucleotides are TGTGCCAGCAGCTTTGGTGCGGAATACGAGCAGTACTTC. Residues: CASSFGAEYEQYF.

This clonotype was observed many times. The chain is built from TRBV6-2 or TRBV6-3 and TRBJ2-1; 12 bases agree with TRBD2. The germline CDR1 and CDR2 sequences are MNHEY and SVGEGT. Trimming removed 2 bases from V and 13 bases from J; junction bases left unmatched: 6. The CDR3 loop spans 14 amino acids. The DNA of the CDR3 is TGTGCCAGCAGTTACGGGACTAGCGGGTTAGACCAGTTCTTC. Translating gives CASSYGTSGLDQFF.

At least ten counts were recorded for this clonotype. The rearrangement joins TRBV4-2 to TRBJ2-7, with 7 bases that match TRBD2. Trimming cost V 1 base and J 2 bases; bases outside gene matches: 5. Germline V gene lookup returns CDR1 LGHNA and CDR2 YNFKEQ. This CDR3 spans 15 amino acids. CDR3 residues: CASSQGLADPYEQYF. The CDR3 DNA reads as TGTGCCAGCAGCCAAGGGCTAGCGGACCCCTACGAGCAGTACTTC.

This clonotype was detected ten times or more. The V call is TRBV28, the J call TRBJ2-5; 7 nucleotides line up with TRBD1. The CDR3 has 14 amino acids. J was trimmed by 2 bases and V by 2 bases; bases with no gene match: 2. Germline lookup yields CDR1 MDHEN and CDR2 SYDVKM. The CDR3 sequence is CASSLGTAQETQYF. Written as DNA, the CDR3 is TGTGCCAGCAGTTTAGGGACAGCTCAAGAGACCCAGTACTTC.

This clonotype was observed many times. The chain has TRBV6-2 or TRBV6-3 and TRBJ2-7; no definite D call. Trimming took 4 bases from V and 3 from J, leaving 10 bases between them. Germline lookup yields CDR1 MNHEY and CDR2 SVGEGT. The CDR3 sequence is 13 residues long. The CDR3 nucleotides read TGTGCCAGCAGTTCCCGCGTGGGCTACGAGCAGTACTTC. Translating gives CASSSRVGYEQYF.

The chain joins TRBV3-1 to TRBJ2-1; 9 nucleotides align to TRBD2. The length of the CDR3 is 16 residues. Losses at the gene ends were 1 base for V and 13 bases for J; bases not matched to a gene: 14. Germline loops: CDR1 LGHDT, CDR2 YNNKEL (reference sequence). The CDR3 sequence is CASSQVRLAGPGSQFF. The CDR3 nucleotides are TGTGCCAGCAGCCAAGTTCGTCTAGCGGGACCAGGCAGTCAGTTCTTC.